This T cell receptor (beta chain) was documented in a study of T cell repertoires in cytomegalovirus infection. TCRdb passed the reads through MiXCR, listing each CDR3 protein once. The table lists approximately 260,000 distinct CDR3 sequences, 22% of them singletons. CDR1 is MGHDK, CDR2 SYGVNS, per germline. This CDR3 comprises 14 residues. The V end was cut by 0 bases, the J end by 3 bases, with 6 bases between. Concerning this clonotype itself: Its target is not known.

The gene calls are TRBV25-1 and TRBJ1-5; no reliable D call. The material was cultured PBMCs, obtained from culture after CMV antigen stimulation. The TCR was taken from a human donor in good health (CMV status not recorded). Some clones in this sample may be carry-over from other donors' samples. CDR3 sequence: CASSEYGFNQPQHF. CDR3 DNA: TGTGCCAGCAGTGAATACGGGTTCAATCAGCCCCAGCATTTT.